A single sample gave rise to the 6 T cell receptor beta chains below, sequenced in a study of T cell repertoires in cytomegalovirus infection. One entry per CDR3 protein results from TCRdb running MiXCR on the reads. The profile shows hundreds of thousands of distinct CDR3 sequences, about 10% of them singletons. The sequenced sample consisted of PBMCs. The receptors shown here come from a human donor in good health (CMV status not recorded). Some clones in this sample may be carry-over from other donors' samples.

The V gene is TRBV20-1, the J gene TRBJ1-5, with 7 nucleotides matching TRBD1. In germline, CDR1 is DFQATT, CDR2 SNEGSKA (reference sequence). This CDR3 region has 17 residues. With V trimmed by 0 bases and J by 1 base, 9 bases remained unmatched. CDR3 amino acids: CSARDVRGLISNQPQHF. The CDR3 nucleotides are TGCAGTGCTAGAGATGTCAGGGGGTTAATAAGCAATCAGCCCCAGCATTTT.

This clonotype appeared a few times. CDR3 sequence reads: CASSLTPPGQGAYEQYF. CDR3 DNA: TGTGCCAGCAGTTTAACTCCCCCGGGACAGGGGGCCTACGAGCAGTACTTC. J is TRBJ2-7 and V is TRBV27; TRBD1 aligns across 11 bases. Germline V gene data show CDR1 as MNHEY and CDR2 as SMNVEV (reference sequence). The CDR3 length is 17 residues. Trimming cost V 2 bases and J 2 bases; bases outside gene matches: 8.

The chain uses TRBV19 and TRBJ2-1, with TRBD2 as a possible D gene (5 bases). The CDR3 totals 16 residues. V lost 5 bases, J lost 8 bases, and 22 bases lay in between. CDR1 is LNHDA, CDR2 SQIVND, per germline (reference sequence). The DNA for the CDR3 is TGTGCCAGTAGTCCCGCGTCAGCGGATAGGGAGCATGAGCAGTTCTTC. Translation gives CASSPASADREHEQFF.

This clonotype appeared many times. The chain combines TRBV5-4 with TRBJ2-2, with D unclear. The length of the CDR3 is 15 residues. Germline CDR1 SGHNT, CDR2 YYREEE (reference sequence). Trimming took off 2 bases at V and 2 bases at J, with 10 bases between the two ends. CDR3 coding DNA: TGTGCCAGCAGCTTTGGAACTCATAACACCGGGGAGCTGTTTTTT. Translating gives CASSFGTHNTGELFF.

This clonotype was counted many times. The chain is built from TRBV12-3 or TRBV12-4 and TRBJ2-1; TRBD1 matches at 9 bases. The J segment lost 4 bases and the V segment lost 1 base, leaving 2 bases of the junction unmatched. This CDR3 is built from 15 residues. As DNA, the CDR3 is TGTGCCAGCAGTTTAGGGGACAGGGCATACAATGAGCAGTTCTTC. Residues: CASSLGDRAYNEQFF.

This clonotype was detected ten times or more. The chain employs TRBV7-2 and TRBJ1-1, with D perhaps TRBD1 (6 bases). The CDR3 loop spans 15 amino acids. V was clipped by 3 bases and J by 4 bases, with 15 bases between them. The germline V gene encodes CDR1 SGHTA and CDR2 FQGNSA. CDR3 sequence: CASSFGQRRPTEAFF. Here the CDR3 DNA reads TGTGCCAGCAGCTTCGGACAGCGGAGACCCACTGAAGCTTTCTTT.